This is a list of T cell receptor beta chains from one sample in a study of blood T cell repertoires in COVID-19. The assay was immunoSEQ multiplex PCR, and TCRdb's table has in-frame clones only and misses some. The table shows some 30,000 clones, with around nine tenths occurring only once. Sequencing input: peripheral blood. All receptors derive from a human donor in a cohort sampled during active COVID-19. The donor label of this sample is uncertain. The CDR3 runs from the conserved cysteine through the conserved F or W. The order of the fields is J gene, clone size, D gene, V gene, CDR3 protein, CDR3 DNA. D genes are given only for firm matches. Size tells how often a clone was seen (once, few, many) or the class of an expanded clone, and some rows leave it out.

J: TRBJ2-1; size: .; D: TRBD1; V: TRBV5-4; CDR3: CASSPRDRGNNEQFF; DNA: TGTGCCAGCAGCCCCCGGGACAGGGGTAACAATGAGCAGTTCTTC
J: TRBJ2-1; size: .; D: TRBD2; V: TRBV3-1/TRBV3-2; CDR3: CASSHLAGGEQFF; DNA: TGTGCCAGCAGCCACTTAGCGGGAGGAGAGCAGTTCTTC
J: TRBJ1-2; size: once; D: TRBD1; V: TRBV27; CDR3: CASKVTGGPYGYTF; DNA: TGTGCCAGCAAGGTTACAGGGGGCCCCTATGGCTACACCTTC
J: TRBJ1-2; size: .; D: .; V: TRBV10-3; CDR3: CAISDYVNSYGYTF; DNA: TGTGCCATCAGTGATTACGTAAACAGCTATGGCTACACCTTC
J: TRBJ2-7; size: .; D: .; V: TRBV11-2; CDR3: CASSLDLVAHEQYF; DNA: TGTGCCAGCAGCTTAGATCTTGTGGCCCACGAGCAGTACTTC
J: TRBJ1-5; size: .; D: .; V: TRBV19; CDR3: CASMGQAGSNQPQHF; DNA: TGTGCCAGTATGGGGCAGGCGGGGAGCAATCAGCCCCAGCATTTT
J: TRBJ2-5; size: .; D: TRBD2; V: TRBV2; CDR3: CASRRTSQETQYF; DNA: TGTGCCAGCAGAAGGACTAGCCAAGAGACCCAGTACTTC
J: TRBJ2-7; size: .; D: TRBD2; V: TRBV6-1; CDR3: CASSDGASGTYEQYF; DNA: TGTGCCAGCAGTGATGGCGCTAGCGGGACCTACGAGCAGTACTTC
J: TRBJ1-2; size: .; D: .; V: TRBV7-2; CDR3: CASSSRQAPWGYTF; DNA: TGTGCCAGCAGCTCCCGACAGGCCCCCTGGGGCTACACCTTC
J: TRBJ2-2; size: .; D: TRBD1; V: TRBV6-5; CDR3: CASRDRQGVGELFF; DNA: TGTGCCAGCAGAGATAGACAGGGGGTGGGGGAGCTGTTTTTT
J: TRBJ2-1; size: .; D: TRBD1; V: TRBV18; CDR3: CASSPSNDRGIRNEQFF; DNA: TGTGCCAGCTCACCATCCAACGACAGGGGGATAAGGAATGAGCAGTTCTTC
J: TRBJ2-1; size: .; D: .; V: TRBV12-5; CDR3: CASGFGRRVHEQFF; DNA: TGTGCTAGTGGTTTTGGGAGAAGGGTGCATGAGCAGTTCTTC
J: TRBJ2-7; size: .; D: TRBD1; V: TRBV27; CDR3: CASSSRDRGRYEQYF; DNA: TGTGCCAGCAGTAGCCGGGACAGGGGGCGGTACGAGCAGTACTTC
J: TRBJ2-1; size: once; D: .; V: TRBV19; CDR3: CASSIGLAYNEQFF; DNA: TGTGCCAGTAGTATAGGACTCGCCTACAATGAGCAGTTCTTC
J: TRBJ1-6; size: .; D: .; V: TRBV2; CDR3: CASSALGAGSPLHF; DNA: TGTGCCAGCAGTGCCTTGGGGGCGGGTTCACCCCTCCACTTT
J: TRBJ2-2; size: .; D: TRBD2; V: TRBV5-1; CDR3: CASSSGGANTGELFF; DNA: TGCGCCAGCAGCTCGGGAGGCGCGAACACCGGGGAGCTGTTTTTT
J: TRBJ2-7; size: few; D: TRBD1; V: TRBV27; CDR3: CASSSGGSYEQYF; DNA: TGTGCCAGCAGTTCAGGGGGCTCCTACGAGCAGTACTTC
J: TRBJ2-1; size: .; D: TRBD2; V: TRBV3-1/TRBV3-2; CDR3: CASSREGSRDEQFF; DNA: TGTGCCAGCAGCCGGGAGGGGAGTAGGGATGAGCAGTTCTTC
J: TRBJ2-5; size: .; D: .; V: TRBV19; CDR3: CASSTFPGRQETQYF; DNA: TGTGCCAGTAGTACCTTTCCGGGTAGGCAAGAGACCCAGTACTTC
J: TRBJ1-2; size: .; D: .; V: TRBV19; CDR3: CAVSNSGRPNYGYTF; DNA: TGTGCCGTTTCTAATTCAGGCCGGCCTAACTATGGCTACACCTTC
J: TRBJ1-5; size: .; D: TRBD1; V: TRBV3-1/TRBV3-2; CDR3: CASSRKTGDQPQHF; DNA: TGTGCCAGCAGCCGAAAAACAGGGGATCAGCCCCAGCATTTT
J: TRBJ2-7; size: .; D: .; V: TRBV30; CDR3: CAWNLPGVSWEQYF; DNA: TGTGCCTGGAATCTTCCCGGAGTCTCCTGGGAGCAGTACTTC
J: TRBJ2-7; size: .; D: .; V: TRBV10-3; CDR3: CAISERGQDEQYF; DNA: TGTGCCATCAGTGAAAGGGGTCAAGACGAGCAGTACTTC
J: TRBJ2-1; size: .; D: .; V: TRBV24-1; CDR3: CATSDLGGSSYNEQFF; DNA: TGTGCCACCAGTGATTTAGGGGGTAGCTCCTACAATGAGCAGTTCTTC
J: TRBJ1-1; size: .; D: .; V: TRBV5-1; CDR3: CASSLGRDTEAFF; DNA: TGCGCCAGCAGCTTGGGCAGGGACACTGAAGCTTTCTTT
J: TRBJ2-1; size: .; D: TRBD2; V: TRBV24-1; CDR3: CATSAGSGRADEQFF; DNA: TGTGCCACCAGTGCTGGGAGCGGGAGGGCCGACGAGCAGTTCTTC
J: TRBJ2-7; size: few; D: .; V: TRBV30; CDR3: CAWSVTGGEQYF; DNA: TGTGCCTGGAGTGTTACAGGCGGCGAGCAGTACTTC
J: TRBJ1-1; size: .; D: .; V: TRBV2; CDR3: CASSGDNQGAFF; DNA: TGTGCCAGCAGCGGGGACAACCAAGGGGCTTTCTTT
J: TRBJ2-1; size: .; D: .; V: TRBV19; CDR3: CASSIVVRVYDNEQFF; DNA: TGTGCCAGTAGTATTGTAGTCAGGGTCTACGACAATGAGCAGTTCTTC
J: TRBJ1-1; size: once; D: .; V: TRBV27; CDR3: CASKKQGNTEAFF; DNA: TGTGCCAGCAAAAAACAGGGGAACACTGAAGCTTTCTTT
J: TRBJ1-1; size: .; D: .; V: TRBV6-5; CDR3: CASRETVNTEAFF; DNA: TGTGCCAGCAGAGAGACAGTGAACACTGAAGCTTTCTTT
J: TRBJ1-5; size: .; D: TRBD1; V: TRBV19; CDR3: CASSRGDRVSNQPQHF; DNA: TGTGCCAGTAGTAGAGGGGACAGGGTTAGCAATCAGCCCCAGCATTTT
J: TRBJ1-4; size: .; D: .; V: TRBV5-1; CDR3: CASSLETGVGEKLFF; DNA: TGCGCCAGCAGCTTGGAGACAGGAGTAGGTGAAAAACTGTTTTTT
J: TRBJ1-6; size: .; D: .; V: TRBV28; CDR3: CASSGQSPLHF; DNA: TGTGCCAGCAGTGGCCAATCACCCCTCCACTTT
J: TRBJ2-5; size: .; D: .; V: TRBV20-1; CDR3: CSAWTVETQYF; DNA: TGCAGTGCGTGGACAGTGGAGACCCAGTACTTC
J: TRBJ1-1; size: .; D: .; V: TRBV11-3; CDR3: CASSRRLHTEAFF; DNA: TGTGCCAGCAGCCGTCGGTTACACACTGAAGCTTTCTTT
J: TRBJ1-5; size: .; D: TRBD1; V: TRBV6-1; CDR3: CASSDTGGGQPQHF; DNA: TGTGCCAGCAGTGATACAGGGGGAGGTCAGCCCCAGCATTTT
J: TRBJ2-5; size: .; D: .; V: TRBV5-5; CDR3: CASSLGRVTETQYF; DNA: TGTGCCAGCAGCTTGGGTAGAGTAACGGAGACCCAGTACTTC
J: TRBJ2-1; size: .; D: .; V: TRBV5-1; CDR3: CASSLGPQGNSNEQFF; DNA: TGCGCCAGCAGCTTGGGACCACAGGGTAACTCCAATGAGCAGTTCTTC
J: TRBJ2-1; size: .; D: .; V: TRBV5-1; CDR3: CASSLIGEKYNEQFF; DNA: TGCGCCAGCAGCTTGATAGGGGAAAAATACAATGAGCAGTTCTTC
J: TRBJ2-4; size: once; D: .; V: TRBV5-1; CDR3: CASSDQGGDIQYF; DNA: TGCGCCAGCAGCGACCAGGGGGGAGACATTCAGTACTTC
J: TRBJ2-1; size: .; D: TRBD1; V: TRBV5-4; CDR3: CASSRDRADEQFF; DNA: TGTGCCAGCAGCCGGGACAGGGCAGATGAGCAGTTCTTC
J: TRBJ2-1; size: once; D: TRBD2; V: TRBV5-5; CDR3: CASSLEAGGYNEQFF; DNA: TGTGCCAGCAGCTTGGAGGCGGGGGGCTACAATGAGCAGTTCTTC
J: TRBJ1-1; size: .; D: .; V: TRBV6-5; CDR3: CASSKPDRNTEAFF; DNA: TGTGCCAGCAGTAAACCGGACAGGAACACTGAAGCTTTCTTT
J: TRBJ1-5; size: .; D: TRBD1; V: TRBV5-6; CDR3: CASSLWDRDQPQHF; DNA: TGTGCCAGCAGCTTGTGGGACAGGGACCAGCCCCAGCATTTT
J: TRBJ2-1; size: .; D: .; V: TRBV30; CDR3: CAWSVPGSSYNEQFF; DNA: TGTGCCTGGAGTGTACCCGGGAGCTCCTACAATGAGCAGTTCTTC
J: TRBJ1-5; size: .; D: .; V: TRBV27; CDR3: CASSFGGSNQPQHF; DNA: TGTGCCAGCAGTTTCGGGGGTAGCAATCAGCCCCAGCATTTT